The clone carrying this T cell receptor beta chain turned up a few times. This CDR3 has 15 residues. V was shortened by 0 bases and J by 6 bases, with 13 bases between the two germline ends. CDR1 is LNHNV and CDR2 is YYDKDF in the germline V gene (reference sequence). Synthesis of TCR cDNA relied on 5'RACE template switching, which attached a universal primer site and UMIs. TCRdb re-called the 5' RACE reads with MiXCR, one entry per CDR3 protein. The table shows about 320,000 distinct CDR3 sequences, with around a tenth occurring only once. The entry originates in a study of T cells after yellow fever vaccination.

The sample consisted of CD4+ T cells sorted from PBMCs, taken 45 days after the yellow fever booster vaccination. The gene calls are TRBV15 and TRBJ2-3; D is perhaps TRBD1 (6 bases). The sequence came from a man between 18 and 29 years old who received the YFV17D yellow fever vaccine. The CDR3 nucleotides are TGTGCCACCAGCAGAGAGGACAGTCCGAGGGATACGCAGTATTTT. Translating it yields CATSREDSPRDTQYF.